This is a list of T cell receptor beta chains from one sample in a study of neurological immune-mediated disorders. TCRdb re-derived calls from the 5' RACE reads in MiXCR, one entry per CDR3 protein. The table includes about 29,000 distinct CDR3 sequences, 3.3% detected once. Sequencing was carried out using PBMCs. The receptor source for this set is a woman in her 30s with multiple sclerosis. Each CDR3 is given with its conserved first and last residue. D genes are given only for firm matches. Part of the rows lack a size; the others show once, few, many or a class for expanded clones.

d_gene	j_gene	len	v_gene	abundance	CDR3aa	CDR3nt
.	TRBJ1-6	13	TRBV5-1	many	CASRSGNNSPLHF	TGCGCCAGCAGATCCGGGAATAATTCACCCCTCCACTTT
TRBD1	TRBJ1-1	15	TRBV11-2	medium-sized	CASSLYRTGHTEAFF	TGTGCCAGCAGCCTCTACCGGACAGGACACACTGAAGCTTTCTTT
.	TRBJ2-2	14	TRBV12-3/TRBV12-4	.	CASSYGTPAGELFF	TGTGCCAGCAGTTACGGGACACCCGCCGGGGAGCTGTTTTTT
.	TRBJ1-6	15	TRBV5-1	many	CASSLDGYGNSPLNF	TGCGCCAGCAGCTTGGATGGGTACGGTAATTCACCCCTCAACTTT
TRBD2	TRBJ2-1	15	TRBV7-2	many	CASSLDPGGVNEQFF	TGTGCCAGCAGCTTAGACCCCGGGGGGGTAAATGAGCAGTTCTTC
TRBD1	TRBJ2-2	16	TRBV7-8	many	CASSLRQGPNTGELFF	TGTGCCAGCAGCTTAAGACAGGGACCGAACACCGGGGAGCTGTTTTTT
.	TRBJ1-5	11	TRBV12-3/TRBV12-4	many	CASSLGQPQNF	TGTGCCAGCAGTTTAGGTCAGCCCCAGAATTTT
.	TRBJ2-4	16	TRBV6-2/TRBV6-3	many	CASSYCVRIAKKIQYF	TGTGCCAGCAGTTACTGTGTCAGAATAGCCAAAAAAATTCAGTACTTC
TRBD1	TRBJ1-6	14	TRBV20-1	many	CSARRTGGDSPLHF	TGCAGTGCTAGGCGTACAGGGGGGGATTCACCCCTCCACTTT
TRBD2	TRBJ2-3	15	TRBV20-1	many	CSGTSGGPKTDTQYF	TGCAGCGGTACTAGCGGGGGGCCAAAAACAGATACGCAGTATTTT
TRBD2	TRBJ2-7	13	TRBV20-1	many	CSARSGSGNEQYF	TGCAGTGCTAGAAGCGGGAGTGGTAACGAGCAGTACTTC
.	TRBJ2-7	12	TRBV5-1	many	CASSLRGDEQYF	TGCGCCAGCAGCTTACGGGGTGACGAGCAGTACTTC
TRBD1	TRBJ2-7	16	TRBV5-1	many	CASSSGQVLSSYEQYF	TGCGCCAGCAGCTCCGGACAGGTCCTTAGCTCCTACGAGCAGTACTTC
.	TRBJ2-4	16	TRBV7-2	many	CASSLGGVLAKNIQYF	TGTGCCAGCAGCTTAGGAGGCGTGCTGGCCAAAAACATTCAGTACTTC
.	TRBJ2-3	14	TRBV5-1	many	CASSAGQHLDTQYF	TGCGCCAGCAGCGCGGGACAGCACCTGGATACGCAGTATTTT
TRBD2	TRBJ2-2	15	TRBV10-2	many	CASSGASGSLGELFF	TGCGCCAGCAGTGGGGCTAGCGGGAGTTTAGGGGAGCTGTTTTTT
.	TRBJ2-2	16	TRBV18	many	CASSPDQAQVAGELFF	TGTGCCAGCTCACCAGATCAGGCACAAGTCGCCGGGGAGCTGTTTTTT
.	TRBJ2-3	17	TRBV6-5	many	CASSHRPGQASTDTQYF	TGTGCCAGCAGTCACCGGCCCGGACAAGCTAGCACAGATACGCAGTATTTT
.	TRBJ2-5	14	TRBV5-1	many	CASSHEGTQETQYF	TGCGCCAGCAGCCACGAAGGGACCCAAGAGACCCAGTACTTC
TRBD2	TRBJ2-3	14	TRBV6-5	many	CASSLAGVEDTQYF	TGTGCCAGCAGCCTAGCGGGAGTTGAAGATACGCAGTATTTT
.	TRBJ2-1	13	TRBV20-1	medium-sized	CSARAYSNNEQFF	TGCAGTGCTAGAGCTTACAGCAACAATGAGCAGTTCTTC
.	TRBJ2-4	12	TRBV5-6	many	CASSWGGVGKYF	TGTGCCAGCAGCTGGGGAGGTGTCGGGAAGTACTTC
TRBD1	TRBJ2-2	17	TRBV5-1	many	CASSRITGASIAGELFF	TGCGCCAGCAGCAGAATAACAGGGGCCTCAATCGCCGGGGAGCTGTTTTTT
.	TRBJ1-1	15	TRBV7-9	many	CASSLAGWGNTEAFF	TGTGCCAGCAGCTTAGCGGGGTGGGGGAACACTGAAGCTTTCTTT
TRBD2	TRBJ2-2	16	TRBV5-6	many	CASSLAPSGNTGELFF	TGTGCCAGCAGCTTGGCCCCTAGCGGAAACACCGGGGAGCTGTTTTTT
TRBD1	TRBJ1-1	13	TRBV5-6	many	CASSSRTGRKAFF	TGTGCCAGCAGCTCCAGGACAGGGCGAAAAGCTTTCTTT
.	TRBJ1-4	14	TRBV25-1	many	CASSKQGWFEKLFF	TGTGCCAGCAGTAAACAGGGCTGGTTCGAAAAACTGTTTTTT
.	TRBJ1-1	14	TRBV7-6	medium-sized	CASSLALENTEAFF	TGTGCCAGCAGCTTAGCCTTGGAAAACACTGAAGCTTTCTTT
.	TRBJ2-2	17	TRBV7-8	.	CASSLAWEGANTGELFF	TGTGCCAGCAGCTTAGCTTGGGAGGGGGCGAACACCGGGGAGCTGTTTTTT
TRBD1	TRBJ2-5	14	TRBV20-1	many	CSARRTGLRETQYF	TGCAGTGCTAGACGGACAGGGCTACGAGAGACCCAGTACTTC
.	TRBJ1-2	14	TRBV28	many	CASRPWTAIYGYTF	TGTGCCAGCAGACCCTGGACGGCCATCTATGGCTACACCTTC
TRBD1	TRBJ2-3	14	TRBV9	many	CASSRRTGGDTQYF	TGTGCCAGCAGCAGGCGGACAGGTGGGGATACGCAGTATTTT
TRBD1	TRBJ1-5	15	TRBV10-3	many	CAISQGANSNQPQHF	TGTGCCATCAGTCAGGGGGCAAATAGCAATCAGCCCCAGCATTTT
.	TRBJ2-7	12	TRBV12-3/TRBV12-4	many	CASSSDSYEQYF	TGTGCCAGCAGTTCGGACAGCTACGAGCAGTACTTC
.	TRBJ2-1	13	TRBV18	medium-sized	CASSPSSYNEQFF	TGTGCCAGCTCACCGAGCTCCTACAATGAGCAGTTCTTC